This T cell receptor beta chain was captured by sequencing in a study of blood T cells in healthy people across ages. The CDR3 is 15 residues long. Trimming took off 0 bases at V and 5 bases at J, with 15 bases between the two ends. CDR1 is SGHKS, CDR2 YYEKEE, per germline (reference sequence). Study findings and constraints: Per-million-T-cell TCR beta diversity fell roughly linearly with age.

This clonotype has only a few counts. The antigen remains unidentified. Peripheral blood from each donor was collected in a volume of approximately 9.2 milliliters. Sample-barcoded 5' priming and a J-beta primer mix drove a second PCR of roughly 7 to 11 cycles. No fewer than 3 million CDR3-containing paired-end reads came from each sample. TCRdb analysed the 5' RACE reads with MiXCR anew, one entry per CDR3 protein. This table holds 1.5 million to 2 million distinct CDR3 sequences, around 48% found once. The V and J genes are TRBV5-5 and TRBJ2-7; no definite D call. The TCR was taken from a woman in her 40s in good health. Source material: blood. This CDR3 is CASSLGAVTGDEQYF. CDR3 nucleotide sequence: TGTGCCAGCAGCTTGGGGGCGGTCACGGGCGACGAGCAGTACTTC.